Below are 11 T cell receptor beta chains sequenced from a single sample in a study of cytomegalovirus exposure and HLA in healthy donors. Both 60 Vbeta primers and 13 Jbeta primers went into the PCR. The assay was immunoSEQ multiplex PCR, and TCRdb's table has in-frame clones only and misses some. The sample has approximately 150,000 clones; 66% are singletons. Sequencing used PBMCs. The source is a woman aged 55-75 years in good health and CMV-seronegative.

V is TRBV9 and J is TRBJ1-5, with a possible D match to TRBD1 (5 bases). V was trimmed by 7 bases and J by 3 bases, leaving 14 bases between them. Germline CDR1 and CDR2: SGDLS and YYNGEE. The CDR3 consists of 14 residues. CDR3 bases: TGTGCCAGCCCCGGCGGGACTATCAATCAGCCCCAGCATTTT. It encodes CASPGGTINQPQHF. Using reference TRBV9 and TRBJ1-5 for the parts outside the CDR3, the full variable domain is DSGVTQTPKHLITATGQRVTLRCSPRSGDLSVYWYQQSLDQGLQFLIQYYNGEERAKGNILERFSAQQFPDLHSELNLSSLELGDSALYFCASPGGTINQPQHFGDGTRLSIL.

The rearrangement links TRBV6-4 to TRBJ2-2, with D uncertain. Per the germline V gene, CDR1 is MRHNA and CDR2 is SNTAGT. The CDR3 is made up of 13 amino acids. V lost 0 bases and J 5 bases, leaving 4 bases between the germline ends. The CDR3 is CASSDSGTGELFF. CDR3 in DNA: TGTGCCAGCAGTGACTCCGGGACCGGGGAGCTGTTTTTT.

This sequence joins TRBV5-4 and TRBJ2-7, with 7 bases that match TRBD1. Trimming took 5 bases from V and 7 from J; bases not matched to a gene: 9. Germline V gene data show CDR1 as SGHNT and CDR2 as YYREEE (reference sequence). This CDR3 comprises 13 residues. The CDR3 DNA is TGTGCCAGCAGGAACCCGACAGGGAAGGAGCAGTACTTC. Protein: CASRNPTGKEQYF.

This chain links TRBV5-6 with TRBJ1-5, with D tentatively TRBD1 (5 bases). V was pared by 4 bases and J by 1 base, with 12 bases between. The CDR3 extends over 15 amino acids. The germline CDR1 and CDR2 sequences are SGHDT and YYEEEE. This chain's CDR3 is CASSRRGLSNQPQHF. CDR3 nucleotides: TGTGCCAGCAGCCGGAGGGGACTGAGCAATCAGCCCCAGCATTTT.

The chain carries TRBV11-2 and TRBJ1-4, with D perhaps TRBD1 (6 bases). Germline CDR1 and CDR2: SGHAT and FQNNGV. The V end was cut by 5 bases, the J end by 4 bases, with 11 bases between. The CDR3 sequence is 14 residues long. In DNA, the CDR3 is TGTGCCAGCAGCCCGACAGGCAGTAATGAAAAACTGTTTTTT. As protein: CASSPTGSNEKLFF.

Here the CDR3 DNA reads TGTGCCAGCAGCGTGGGGGAGGCCCGGCGGGACCAGTACTTC. It specifies CASSVGEARRDQYF. The V gene is TRBV7-9, the J gene TRBJ2-5; maybe TRBD2 (6 bases). This CDR3 contains 14 residues. Germline CDR1 is SEHNR and CDR2 is FQNEAQ (reference sequence). V was shortened by 5 bases and J by 10 bases, with 20 bases between the two germline ends.

This chain connects TRBV27 to TRBJ2-6; tentatively, D is TRBD2 (6 bases). CDR3 length equals 16 residues. V lost 6 bases and J 6 bases, leaving 18 bases between the germline ends. In germline, CDR1 is MNHEY, CDR2 SMNVEV (reference sequence). This CDR3 is CASSDWVGTEANVLTF. CDR3 nucleotide sequence: TGTGCCAGCAGCGATTGGGTAGGGACTGAGGCCAACGTCCTGACTTTC.

The chain couples TRBV28 to TRBJ2-2; D might be TRBD2 (5 bases). Germline-derived CDR1 and CDR2 are MDHEN and SYDVKM. The CDR3 spans 12 residues. The CDR3 loop reads CVLRGDTGELFF. The CDR3 DNA reads as TGTGTCCTTCGGGGTGACACCGGGGAGCTGTTTTTT.

The chain has TRBV28 and TRBJ2-5, with 7 bases that match TRBD2. The CDR3 is 14 residues long. The trim removed 6 bases at V and 5 bases at J, leaving 9 bases unmatched. From germline, CDR1 is MDHEN and CDR2 SYDVKM. As DNA, the CDR3 is TGTGCCAGCAGCCCAAAGCAGGGAGGGGAGACCCAGTACTTC. Its protein is CASSPKQGGETQYF.

The CDR3 spells CASSVSRGGEDYGYTF. The CDR3 coding sequence is TGTGCCAGCAGCGTAAGTCGCGGTGGCGAGGACTATGGCTACACCTTC. The chain uses TRBV9 and TRBJ1-2; D remains ambiguous. This CDR3 comprises 16 residues. Trimming shortened V by 1 base and J by 3 bases, and 16 bases separated the two germline ends. CDR1 is SGDLS, CDR2 YYNGEE, per germline.

The chain combines TRBV1 with TRBJ2-7; the table's D call of TRBD2 was not tested on the DNA. TRBV1 is classified as a pseudogene. This CDR3 has 15 amino acids. The chain's CDR3 is CTSSTVVAGNYEQYF. CDR3 sequence (DNA): TGCACCAGCAGCACAGTGGTAGCGGGGAACTACGAGCAGTACTTC.